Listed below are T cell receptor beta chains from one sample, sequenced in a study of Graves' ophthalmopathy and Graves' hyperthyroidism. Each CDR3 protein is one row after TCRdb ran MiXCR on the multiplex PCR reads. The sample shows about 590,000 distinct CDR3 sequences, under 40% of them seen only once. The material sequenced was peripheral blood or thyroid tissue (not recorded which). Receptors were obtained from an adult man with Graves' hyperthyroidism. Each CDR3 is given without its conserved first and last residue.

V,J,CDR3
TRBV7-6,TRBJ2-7,ASSLEQGPSYEQY
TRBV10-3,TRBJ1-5,ASSLSNWGGGNQPQH
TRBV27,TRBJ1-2,ASSLTRGVVDGYT
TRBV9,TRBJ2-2,ASRASSTGELF
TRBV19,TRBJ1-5,ASRVTGSNQPQH
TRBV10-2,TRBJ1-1,ASSENPDYRAYTEAF
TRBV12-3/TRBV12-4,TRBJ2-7,ASSPGTNDSEQY
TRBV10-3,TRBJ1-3,ASSERDRSGNTIY
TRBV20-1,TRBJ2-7,SAPGKTSYEQY
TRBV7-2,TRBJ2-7,ASSLSWGRSYEQY
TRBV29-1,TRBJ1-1,SVGEGGAF
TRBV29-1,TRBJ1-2,SLYGGADGYT
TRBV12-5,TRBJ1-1,ASGLFGANTEAF
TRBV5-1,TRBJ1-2,ASSLTLNYGYT
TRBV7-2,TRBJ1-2,ASSLGTIWGTYGYT
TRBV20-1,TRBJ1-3,SARGGDGNTIY
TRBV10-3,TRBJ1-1,AIMQTHMNTEAF
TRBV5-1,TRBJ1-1,ASSLEFQMNTEAF
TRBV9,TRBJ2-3,ASSVELGGDTQY
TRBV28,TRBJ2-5,ASSFPQAYQETQY
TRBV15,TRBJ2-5,ATSRDVAVQETQY
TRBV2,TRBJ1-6,ASSFHRGLSPLH
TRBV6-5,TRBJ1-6,ASTPAQGANSPLH
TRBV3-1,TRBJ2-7,ASSQSGSSYEQY
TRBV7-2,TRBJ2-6,ACGANVLT